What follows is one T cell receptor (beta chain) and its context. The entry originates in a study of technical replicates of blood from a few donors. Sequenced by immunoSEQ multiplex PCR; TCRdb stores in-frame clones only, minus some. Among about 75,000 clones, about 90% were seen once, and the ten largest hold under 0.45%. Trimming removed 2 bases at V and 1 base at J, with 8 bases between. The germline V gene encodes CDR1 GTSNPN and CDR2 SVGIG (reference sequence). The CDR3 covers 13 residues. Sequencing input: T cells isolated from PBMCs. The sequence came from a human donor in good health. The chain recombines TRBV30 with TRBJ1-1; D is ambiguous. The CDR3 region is CAWSSLPNTEAFF. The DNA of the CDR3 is TGTGCCTGGAGTTCTCTTCCGAACACTGAAGCTTTCTTT.